This T cell receptor (beta chain) was found in a study of breast tumors, draining lymph nodes, adjacent tissues. Trimming took 1 base from V and 2 from J, leaving 10 bases between them. The CDR3 sequence is 15 residues long. Germline V gene sequence: CDR1 SGHVS, CDR2 FQNEAQ. This clonotype was seen more than once but under ten times. The antigen is unknown. Study-wide results and caveats: Tumors had less TCR diversity than lymph nodes, more than nontumor tissue. The data were judged consistent with most tumor T cells coming from lymph node and expanding in tumor. Tumor T cell lymph node origin was a supported hypothesis, not proven. Luminal-like breast cancer showed significantly greater tumor-nontumor repertoire similarity than basal-like breast cancer did.

TCRdb re-analysed the multiplex PCR reads in MiXCR, keeping a single row per CDR3 protein. The sample has about 13,000 distinct CDR3 sequences, 62% seen once. The chain joins TRBV7-8 to TRBJ2-3; no reliable D call. This TCR came from a female donor with breast cancer. Some clones in this sample may be carry-over from other donors' samples. Sequencing was done on a sample of tumor-adjacent breast tissue. The CDR3 is CASSLDGKYTDTQYF. In DNA, the CDR3 is TGTGCCAGCAGCTTAGATGGGAAATACACAGATACGCAGTATTTT.